Listed here are 30 T cell receptor beta chains from one sample, sequenced in a study of blood T cells in healthy people across ages. Combining a sample-barcoded 5' primer with a J-beta primer mix, a second PCR ran for 7 to 11 cycles. From the 5' RACE reads, TCRdb called clonotypes with MiXCR, one entry per CDR3 protein. The sample shows 600,000 or so distinct CDR3 sequences, about 28% of them seen only once. Specimen: blood. The receptors were sampled from an elderly woman in good health.

This clonotype was counted ten times or more. This chain uses TRBV12-3 or TRBV12-4 with TRBJ2-5; a possible D gene is TRBD2 (6 bases). The CDR3 is made up of 14 amino acids. V lost 6 bases, J lost 5 bases, and 16 bases lay in between. The CDR3 coding sequence is TGTGCCAGCAGCCCCCCGGGACTTGGGGAGACCCAGTACTTC. Residues: CASSPPGLGETQYF.

In its sample, this clonotype was seen many times. This rearrangement joins TRBV29-1 to TRBJ1-6, with D unresolved. Germline V gene sequence: CDR1 SQVTM, CDR2 ANQGSEA. This CDR3 comprises 14 residues. The V end lost 8 bases, the J end lost 6 bases, and 17 bases lay between the germline ends. CDR3 loop: CSPLDWRRNSPLHF. CDR3 in DNA: TGCAGCCCCTTAGATTGGCGACGTAATTCACCCCTCCACTTT.

This clonotype was counted ten times or more. The chain employs TRBV6-5 and TRBJ2-7, with TRBD2 identical over 12 bases. The CDR3 is 16 residues long. Looked up from germline, CDR1 is MNHEY and CDR2 is SVGAGI. The V and J ends lost 6 bases and 4 bases, in that order; junction bases with no gene match: 10. In nucleotides, the CDR3 is TGTGCCAGCAGCATACACCGACTAGCGGGGGCATACGAGCAGTACTTC. Its protein product is CASSIHRLAGAYEQYF.

The chain links TRBV5-5 to TRBJ2-1; D gene uncertain. This CDR3 is 13 amino acids long. The germline V and J ends were trimmed by 4 bases and 5 bases, with 10 bases remaining between them. Germline V CDR1 and CDR2: SGHKS, YYEKEE (reference sequence). The CDR3 sequence: CASSLVTDNEQFF. In DNA, the CDR3 is TGTGCCAGCAGCCTCGTTACTGACAATGAGCAGTTCTTC.

This clonotype was counted ten times or more. This chain connects TRBV7-9 to TRBJ2-7, with D unresolved. This CDR3 region has 14 residues. The germline V gene has CDR1 SEHNR and CDR2 FQNEAQ (reference sequence). V lost 5 bases and J 2 bases, leaving 13 bases between the germline ends. The CDR3 bases are TGTGCCAGCAGCCCTTCGACACTCGCCTACGAGCAGTACTTC. It yields the protein CASSPSTLAYEQYF. Full variable domain (outside the CDR3, taken from reference TRBV7-9 and TRBJ2-7): DTGVSQNPRHKITKRGQNVTFRCDPISEHNRLYWYRQTLGQGPEFLTYFQNEAQLEKSRLLSDRFSAERPKGSFSTLEIQRTEQGDSAMYLCASSPSTLAYEQYFGPGTRLTVT.

This chain links TRBV5-6 with TRBJ2-5, with D possibly matching TRBD2 (5 bases). The CDR3 has 13 residues. With 5 bases removed from V and 7 bases from J, the gap between germline ends came to 15 bases. From germline, CDR1 is SGHDT and CDR2 YYEEEE. The CDR3 coding sequence is TGTGCCAGCAGTCTGACCGGCGGAGGGACCCAGTACTTC. This translates into CASSLTGGGTQYF.

This chain links TRBV6-1 with TRBJ1-1; the D is unclear. With 6 bases removed from V and 1 base from J, the gap between germline ends came to 3 bases. CDR3 size: 11 residues. Germline CDR1 is MNHNS and CDR2 is SASEGT. Here the CDR3 reads CASRKNTEAFF. Written as DNA, the CDR3 is TGTGCCAGCAGGAAGAACACTGAAGCTTTCTTT.

The rearrangement uses TRBV20-1 and TRBJ2-7; perhaps TRBD2 as D (7 bases). CDR1 is DFQATT, CDR2 SNEGSKA, per germline (reference sequence). V was shortened by 4 bases and J by 10 bases, with 26 bases between the two germline ends. CDR3 length equals 15 residues. CDR3 loop: CSANHGGPRKKSQYF. CDR3 in DNA: TGCAGTGCTAACCACGGGGGGCCCCGGAAAAAATCTCAGTACTTC.

In its sample, this clonotype was seen once. J is TRBJ1-5 and V is TRBV30; D unclear. The CDR3 has 14 residues. CDR1 is GTSNPN and CDR2 is SVGIG in the germline V gene (reference sequence). The V gene lost 2 bases and the J gene lost 5 bases, with 13 bases spanning the gap. CDR3 amino acids: CAWSPGGIYQPQHF. DNA for the CDR3: TGTGCCTGGAGTCCGGGAGGTATATATCAGCCCCAGCATTTT.

A few counts support this clonotype. A much larger clone differs by one base, so this may be a read error. The chain has TRBV9 and TRBJ2-1, with D perhaps TRBD1 or TRBD2 (5 bases each). Germline CDR1 SGDLS, CDR2 YYNGEE. The CDR3 has 14 amino acids. Trimming took off 0 bases at V and 13 bases at J, with 17 bases between the two ends. For the CDR3, the DNA is TGTGCCAGCAGCGTAGAAGAGCAAGAAGGGACCCAGTTCTTC. Encoded protein: CASSVEEQEGTQFF.

This chain uses TRBV28 with TRBJ2-7; D not resolved. The V end lost 6 bases, the J end lost 1 base, and 13 bases lay between the germline ends. Germline V gene data show CDR1 as MDHEN and CDR2 as SYDVKM. The CDR3 covers 14 residues. CDR3 nucleotides: TGTGCCAGCAGGCCAGATACCACGTCCTACGAGCAGTACTTC. It codes for CASRPDTTSYEQYF.

In this sample, this clonotype turned up many times. This chain joins TRBV20-1 and TRBJ1-1; 9 bases line up with TRBD1. The V and J ends lost 7 bases and 3 bases, in that order; junction bases with no gene match: 6. Germline assignment: CDR1 DFQATT and CDR2 SNEGSKA (reference sequence). The CDR3 spans 13 residues. As DNA, the CDR3 is TGCAGTGTTCGGACAGGGGAGTACACTGAAGCTTTCTTT. Encoded protein: CSVRTGEYTEAFF.

Comments on this clonotype: Compared with germline, one end of the junction differs, possibly owing to a read error. The J gene is TRBJ2-2, the V gene TRBV9; TRBD2 might be the D (5 bases). CDR1 is SGDLS, CDR2 YYNGEE, per germline. This CDR3 contains 15 residues. CDR3 in amino acids: CAGSVAWGDTGELFF. CDR3 bases: TGTGCCGGCAGCGTAGCATGGGGAGATACCGGGGAGCTGTTTTTT.

The V gene is TRBV2, the J gene TRBJ2-1; D possibly matches TRBD1 or TRBD2 (5 bases each). This CDR3 region has 13 residues. Germline V CDR1 and CDR2: SNHLY, FYNNEI. CDR3 loop: CAKGDGSYNEQFF. In DNA, the CDR3 is TGTGCGAAAGGGGACGGTTCCTACAATGAGCAGTTCTTC.

This clonotype turned up a few times. The J gene is TRBJ1-1, the V gene TRBV28; no clear D gene. Germline CDR1 reads MDHEN; CDR2 reads SYDVKM. V shed 4 bases and J shed 8 bases, with 14 bases lying between them. CDR3 length: 13 residues. The CDR3 DNA follows: TGTGCCAGCAGTTCCCGGGCCCGTGGGGAAGCTTTCTTT. It is translated as CASSSRARGEAFF.

Ten or more counts support this clonotype. The rearrangement links TRBV18 to TRBJ2-1; D ambiguous. CDR1 and CDR2 (germline): KGHSH, LQKENI. The CDR3 has 16 residues. V shed 6 bases and J shed 7 bases, with 22 bases lying between them. The CDR3 DNA is TGTGCCAGCTCTCCCACCCCCACTCTGATAGGAAATGAGCAGTTCTTC. The encoded protein is CASSPTPTLIGNEQFF. Drawing the rest from reference TRBV18 and TRBJ2-1, the complete variable domain is NAGVMQNPRHLVRRRGQEARLRCSPMKGHSHVYWYRQLPEEGLKFMVYLQKENIIDESGMPKERFSAEFPKEGPSILRIQQVVRGDSAAYFCASSPTPTLIGNEQFFGPGTRLTVL.

The CDR3: CASSLVPGRNEKLFF. The DNA for the CDR3 is TGTGCCAGCAGTTTAGTTCCGGGCCGTAATGAAAAACTGTTTTTT. The rearrangement links TRBV27 to TRBJ1-4; D is unresolved. The CDR3 has 15 residues. Germline assignment: CDR1 MNHEY and CDR2 SMNVEV (reference sequence). Trimming left V 2 bases short and J 4 bases short, with 11 bases between.

The rearrangement links TRBV7-3 to TRBJ2-3; maybe TRBD1 (5 bases). The CDR3 length is 16 residues. Germline-derived CDR1 and CDR2 are SGHTA and FQGTGA. V was cut by 1 base and J by 2 bases, with 13 bases left in between. The CDR3: CASSLSGHPVTDTQYF. The CDR3 DNA is TGTGCCAGCAGCTTAAGCGGACACCCCGTCACAGATACGCAGTATTTT.

This clonotype was observed at least ten times. V and J are TRBV7-3 and TRBJ2-1; 11 bases are a match to TRBD2. The J call is uncertain, as TRBJ2-7 better fits the DNA end. Germline lookup yields CDR1 SGHTA and CDR2 FQGTGA. The CDR3 sequence is 15 residues long. The CDR3 DNA reads TGTGCCAGCAGCTTAATAGCGGGGGGGCACAATGAGCAGTACTTC. Translated, it gives CASSLIAGGHNEQYF.

The rearrangement uses TRBV7-2 and TRBJ2-5; tentatively, D is TRBD1 or TRBD2 (5 bases each). The CDR3 totals 14 residues. The V end lost 11 bases, the J end lost 1 base, and 17 bases lay between the germline ends. CDR1 SGHTA and CDR2 FQGNSA come from the germline V gene. The CDR3 loop reads CACGLAGTQETQYF. For the CDR3, the DNA is TGTGCCTGCGGCTTGGCAGGGACCCAAGAGACCCAGTACTTC.

V gene TRBV12-3 or TRBV12-4 combines with J gene TRBJ2-3; 8 bases align to TRBD2. Germline trimming cut 2 bases from V and 0 bases from J; bases unmatched to any gene: 10. CDR3 size: 18 residues. CDR3 in amino acids: CASSLSGGARVSTDTQYF. The DNA of the CDR3 is TGTGCCAGCAGTTTATCCGGGGGGGCCAGAGTGAGCACAGATACGCAGTATTTT.

Concerning this clonotype: One junction end disagrees with the germline gene, perhaps due to a read error. The chain is built from TRBV28 and TRBJ1-5, with D perhaps TRBD1 (5 bases). Germline lookup yields CDR1 MDHEN and CDR2 SYDVKM. The CDR3 loop spans 16 amino acids. CDR3 residues: CASSLLQGHSNQPRHF. As DNA, the CDR3 is TGTGCCAGCAGTTTACTGCAGGGCCATAGCAATCAGCCCCGGCATTTT.

This clonotype was seen ten or more times. V and J are TRBV6-6 and TRBJ2-7; D possibly corresponds to TRBD1 (6 bases). Germline V lookup: CDR1 MNHNY, CDR2 SVGAGI (reference sequence). The V gene lost 2 bases and the J gene lost 6 bases, with 11 bases spanning the gap. This CDR3 comprises 13 residues. CDR3 sequence (DNA): TGTGCCAGCAGTTACACAGGGAAGGGCGAGCAGTACTTC. Protein sequence: CASSYTGKGEQYF.

Of note for this clonotype: A much larger clone lies one base from this, so it may be a read error. The V gene is TRBV7-2, the J gene TRBJ2-7; 8 nucleotides match TRBD2. The CDR3 runs 14 residues. The germline CDR1 and CDR2 sequences are SGHTA and FQGNSA. The V segment lost 5 bases and the J segment 7 bases; nucleotides outside the gene matches: 10. CDR3 loop: CASSRGGQEGEQYF. DNA of the CDR3: TGTGCCAGCAGCCGGGGGGGCCAAGAGGGTGAGCAGTACTTC.

The chain employs TRBV7-2 and TRBJ1-5, with 8 bases lining up with TRBD1. The CDR3 is made up of 14 amino acids. Germline assignment: CDR1 SGHTA and CDR2 FQGNSA. The junction had 6 bases not matched to a gene; V was cut back by 5 bases and J by 6 bases. DNA for the CDR3: TGTGCCAGCAGCCTGGACAGGGATCGTCAGCCCCAGCATTTT. Residues: CASSLDRDRQPQHF.

As to this clonotype: This could be a read error, since a much larger clone is one nucleotide away. V and J are TRBV7-2 and TRBJ1-2; D unclear. CDR3 size: 13 residues. Germline-derived CDR1 and CDR2 are SGHTA and FQGNSA. The CDR3 is CASSPPPSYGHTF. The CDR3 nucleotides read TGTGCCAGCAGCCCCCCCCCGAGCTATGGCCACACCTTC. Full variable domain (rest looked up from reference TRBV7-2 and TRBJ1-2): GAGVSQSPSNKVTEKGKDVELRCDPISGHTALYWYRQSLGQGLEFLIYFQGNSAPDKSGLPSDRFSAERTGGSVSTLTIQRTQQEDSAVYLCASSPPPSYGHTFGSGTRLTVV.

This clonotype came up many times. The gene calls are TRBV4-2 and TRBJ1-4, with 7 positions matching TRBD1. Losses at the gene ends were 2 bases for V and 5 bases for J; bases not matched to a gene: 8. CDR3 length: 16 residues. CDR1 and CDR2 from the germline V gene are LGHNA and YNFKEQ. Here the CDR3 reads CASSQRTGTDNEKLFF. CDR3 sequence (DNA): TGTGCCAGCAGCCAAAGAACCGGGACAGACAATGAAAAACTGTTTTTT.

In the case of this clonotype: A much bigger clone sits one base away, suggesting this may be a read error. The gene calls are TRBV9 and TRBJ2-1, with D possibly being TRBD1 (6 bases). CDR1 SGDLS and CDR2 YYNGEE come from the germline V gene. Trimming left V 0 bases short and J 13 bases short, with 20 bases between. This CDR3 has 15 amino acids. The CDR3: CASSVGNRADETQFF. CDR3 nucleotide sequence: TGTGCCAGCAGCGTAGGGAACAGGGCGGACGAGACCCAGTTCTTC.

Concerning this clonotype itself: With a much larger clone just one base away, this may be a read error. The V and J genes are TRBV5-1 and TRBJ2-7; the D gene is possibly TRBD1 (5 bases). Trimming removed 4 bases from V and 7 bases from J, with 12 bases in between. This CDR3 region has 12 residues. CDR1 is SGHRS and CDR2 is YFSETQ in the germline V gene. Here the CDR3 reads CASSQGRNEQYF. The CDR3 DNA reads TGCGCCAGCAGCCAGGGCCGCAATGAGCAGTACTTC. The full variable domain, with the rest looked up from reference TRBV5-1 and TRBJ2-7, is KAGVTQTPRYLIKTRGQQVTLSCSPISGHRSVSWYQQTPGQGLQFLFEYFSETQRNKGNFPGRFSGRQFSNSRSEMNVSTLELGDSALYLCASSQGRNEQYFGPGTRLTVT.

This clonotype was counted ten times or more. The chain recombines TRBV10-2 with TRBJ2-7, with D uncertain. Trimming cost V 3 bases and J 6 bases, with 15 bases left between them. Per germline, CDR1 WSHSY and CDR2 SAAADI. The length of the CDR3 is 14 residues. In DNA, the CDR3 is TGCGCCAGCAGTGAATCTATCCTAGGGTCCGAGCAGTACTTC. This codes for CASSESILGSEQYF.